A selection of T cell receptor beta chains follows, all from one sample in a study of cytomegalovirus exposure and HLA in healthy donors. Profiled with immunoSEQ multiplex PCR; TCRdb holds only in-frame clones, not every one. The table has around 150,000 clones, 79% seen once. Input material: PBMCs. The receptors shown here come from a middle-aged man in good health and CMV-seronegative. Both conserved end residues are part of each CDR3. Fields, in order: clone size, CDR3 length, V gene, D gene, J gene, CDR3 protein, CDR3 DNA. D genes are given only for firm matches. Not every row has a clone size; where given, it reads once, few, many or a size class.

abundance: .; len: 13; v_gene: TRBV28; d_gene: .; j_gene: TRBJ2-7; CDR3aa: CASSPLLRGEQYF; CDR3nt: TGTGCCAGCAGTCCACTCTTAAGGGGCGAGCAGTACTTC
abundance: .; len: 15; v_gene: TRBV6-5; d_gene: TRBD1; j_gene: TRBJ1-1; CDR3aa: CASILGQGVLAEAFF; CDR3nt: TGTGCCAGCATTCTGGGGCAGGGGGTTCTCGCTGAAGCTTTCTTT
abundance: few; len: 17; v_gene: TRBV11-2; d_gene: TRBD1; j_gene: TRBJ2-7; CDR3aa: CASSLDRDRVTSYEQYF; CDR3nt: TGTGCCAGCAGCTTAGATCGGGACAGGGTAACCTCCTACGAGCAGTACTTC
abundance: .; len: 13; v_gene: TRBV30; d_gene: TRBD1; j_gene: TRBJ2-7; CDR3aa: CAWSVQGTHEQYF; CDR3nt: TGTGCCTGGAGTGTACAGGGGACCCACGAGCAGTACTTC
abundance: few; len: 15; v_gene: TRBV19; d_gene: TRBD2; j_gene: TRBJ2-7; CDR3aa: CASSMGLAGVGEQYF; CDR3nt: TGTGCCAGTAGTATGGGACTAGCGGGAGTTGGGGAGCAGTACTTC
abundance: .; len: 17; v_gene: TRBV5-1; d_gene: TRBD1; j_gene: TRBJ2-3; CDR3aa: CASSLFSGQGSPDTQYF; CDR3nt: TGCGCCAGCAGCTTGTTTTCCGGACAGGGTTCGCCAGATACGCAGTATTTT
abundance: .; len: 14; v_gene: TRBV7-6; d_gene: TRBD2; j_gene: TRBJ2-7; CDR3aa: CASSPGRGSYEQYF; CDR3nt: TGTGCCAGCAGCCCGGGGCGGGGGAGTTACGAGCAGTACTTC
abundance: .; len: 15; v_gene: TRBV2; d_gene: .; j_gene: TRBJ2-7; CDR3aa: CASSESWTSSYEQYF; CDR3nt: TGTGCCAGCAGTGAAAGCTGGACAAGCTCCTACGAGCAGTACTTC
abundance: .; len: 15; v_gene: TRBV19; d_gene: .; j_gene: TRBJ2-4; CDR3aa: CASSIRTASGNIQYF; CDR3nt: TGTGCCAGTAGTATCAGGACAGCCTCGGGGAACATTCAGTACTTC
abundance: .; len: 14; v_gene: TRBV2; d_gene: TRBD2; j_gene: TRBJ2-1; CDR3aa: CASRGGVPYNEQFF; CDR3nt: TGTGCCAGCAGGGGGGGGGTCCCTTACAATGAGCAGTTCTTC
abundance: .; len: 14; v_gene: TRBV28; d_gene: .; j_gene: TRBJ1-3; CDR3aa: CASMGRVSGNTIYF; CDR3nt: TGTGCCAGCATGGGGAGAGTCTCTGGAAACACCATATATTTT
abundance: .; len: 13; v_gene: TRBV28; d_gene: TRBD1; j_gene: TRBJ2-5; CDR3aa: CAVERGRVETQYF; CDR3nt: TGTGCCGTGGAGAGGGGGCGCGTAGAGACCCAGTACTTC
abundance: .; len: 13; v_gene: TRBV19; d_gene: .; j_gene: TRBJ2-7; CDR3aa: CASSHPGAYEQYF; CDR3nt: TGTGCCAGTAGTCACCCAGGGGCCTACGAGCAGTACTTC
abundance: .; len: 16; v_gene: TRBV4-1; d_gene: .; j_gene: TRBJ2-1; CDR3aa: CASSQVGLKAGSEQFF; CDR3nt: TGCGCCAGCAGCCAAGTAGGGTTGAAGGCGGGGTCAGAGCAGTTCTTC
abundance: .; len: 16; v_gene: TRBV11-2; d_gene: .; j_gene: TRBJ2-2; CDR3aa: CASSATGAINTGELFF; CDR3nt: TGTGCCAGCAGCGCCACGGGAGCTATTAACACCGGGGAGCTGTTTTTT
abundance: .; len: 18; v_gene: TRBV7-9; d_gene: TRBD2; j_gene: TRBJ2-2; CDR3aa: CASSFFGTSGRITGELFF; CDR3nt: TGTGCCAGCAGCTTCTTCGGGACTAGCGGGAGGATCACCGGGGAGCTGTTTTTT
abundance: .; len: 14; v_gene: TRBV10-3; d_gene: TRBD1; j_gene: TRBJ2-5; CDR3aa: CAIKQGADLETQYF; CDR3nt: TGTGCCATTAAACAGGGGGCTGATTTAGAGACCCAGTACTTC
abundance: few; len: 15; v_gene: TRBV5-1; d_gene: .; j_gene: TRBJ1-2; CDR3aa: CASSLDPGANYGYTF; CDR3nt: TGCGCCAGCAGCTTGGACCCAGGGGCTAACTATGGCTACACCTTC
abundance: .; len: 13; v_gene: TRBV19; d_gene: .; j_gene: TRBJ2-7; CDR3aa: CASSPGLSYEQYF; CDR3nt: TGTGCCAGTAGTCCGGGACTTTCCTACGAGCAGTACTTC
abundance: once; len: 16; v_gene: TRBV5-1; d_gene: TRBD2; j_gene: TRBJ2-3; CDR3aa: CASSPGTSGSTDTQYF; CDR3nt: TGCGCCAGCAGCCCCGGGACTAGCGGTAGCACAGATACGCAGTATTTT
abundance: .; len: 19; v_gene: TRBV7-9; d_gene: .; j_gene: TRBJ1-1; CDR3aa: CSSSLAQLRDTKMNTEAFF; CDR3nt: TGTTCCAGCAGCTTAGCGCAGTTAAGGGACACCAAGATGAACACTGAAGCTTTCTTT
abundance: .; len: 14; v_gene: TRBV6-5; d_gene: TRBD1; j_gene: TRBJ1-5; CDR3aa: CASSRGQGRKPQHF; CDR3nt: TGTGCCAGCAGTCGGGGACAGGGGAGAAAGCCCCAGCATTTT
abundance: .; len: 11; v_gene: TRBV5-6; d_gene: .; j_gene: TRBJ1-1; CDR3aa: CASSLAAEAFF; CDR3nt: TGTGCCAGCAGCTTGGCTGCGGAAGCTTTCTTT
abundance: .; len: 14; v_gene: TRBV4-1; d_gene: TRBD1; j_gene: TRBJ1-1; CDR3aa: CASSQPTGGTEAFF; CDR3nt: TGCGCCAGCAGCCAGCCTACAGGGGGCACTGAAGCTTTCTTT
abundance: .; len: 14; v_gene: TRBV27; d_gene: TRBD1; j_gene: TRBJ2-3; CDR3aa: CASSATGVRDTQYF; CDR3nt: TGTGCCAGCAGTGCTACAGGGGTTAGAGATACGCAGTATTTT
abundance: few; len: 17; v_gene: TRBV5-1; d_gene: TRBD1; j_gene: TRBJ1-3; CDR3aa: CASSPEGRTGLGNTIYF; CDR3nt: TGCGCCAGCAGCCCTGAAGGCCGGACAGGGTTAGGAAACACCATATATTTT